Below, one TCR beta chain is given with its context. Its antigen is unknown. The sample belongs to a study of T cell repertoires in cytomegalovirus infection. The wider study: The authors relied on CMV epitopes, both recently identified HLA-C-restricted and well-studied HLA-B-restricted. TCR beta signatures that were public indicated CMV infection and matching HLA type. General study points: HLA-C-restricted CMV-specific TCR beta clonotypes were dominant in the ex vivo response.

TCRdb fed the reads into MiXCR, producing one record per CDR3 protein. This sample has 140,000 to 150,000 distinct CDR3 sequences, with approximately 30% found just once. CDR1 SGHVS and CDR2 FNYEAQ come from the germline V gene. The CDR3 is 17 residues long. The germline V and J ends were trimmed by 1 base and 0 bases, with 13 bases remaining between them. The sample in question was CD8+ T cells from cultured PBMCs, obtained from culture after CMV antigen stimulation. The rearrangement joins TRBV7-6 to TRBJ2-1; D not resolved. The receptor comes from a human donor in good health (CMV status not recorded). Some clones in this sample may be carry-over from other donors' samples. Here the CDR3 DNA reads TGTGCCAGCAGCTTAGGTGGCAGGCCTAGCTCCTACAATGAGCAGTTCTTC. Amino acid sequence: CASSLGGRPSSYNEQFF. Filled out from reference TRBV7-6 and TRBJ2-1, the complete variable domain reads GAGVSQSPRYKVTKRGQDVALRCDPISGHVSLYWYRQALGQGPEFLTYFNYEAQQDKSGLPNDRFSAERPEGSISTLTIQRTEQRDSAMYRCASSLGGRPSSYNEQFFGPGTRLTVL.